This T cell receptor beta chain was documented in a study of blood T cell repertoires in COVID-19. Study-level information: Specimens from acute and convalescent COVID-19 originated in the United States, Italy and Spain. The analysed material was cDNA or gDNA that came from T cells, B-cell-depleted T cells, or PBMCs.

CDR3 length: 14 residues. Germline CDR1 reads SGHRS; CDR2 reads YFSETQ. After removal of 5 bases from V and 9 bases from J, the junction contained 9 bases not matched to a gene. In the original workflow: Amplification with reference gene primers provided the estimates of nucleated cell counts. Profiling relied on immunoSEQ multiplex PCR, and the TCRdb table lists in-frame clones only, not all of them. V and J calls and clone size are as listed in that table; D and trimming were resolved from the DNA. The table shows 98,000 or so clones, with around 87% occurring only once. This clonotype was sampled from a middle-aged man with acute or convalescent COVID-19. Sequenced input: peripheral blood. The chain recombines TRBV5-1 with TRBJ2-1, with 9 positions matching TRBD2. The CDR3 sequence is CASRAGGTFGEQFF. The CDR3 DNA is TGCGCCAGCAGGGCGGGAGGGACGTTCGGTGAGCAGTTCTTC.